This T cell receptor beta chain was obtained from a study of shared clonotypes between healthy human individuals. Study results and caveats: The genetic and exposure-history diversity represented was limited by few donors.

Note on this clone: Its specificity is unknown.

Germline-derived CDR1 and CDR2 are SGHDN and FVKESK. CDR3 size: 14 residues. The V and J ends lost 4 bases and 0 bases respectively, with 10 bases between them. Splitting of each subset's genomic DNA was done evenly across several immunoSEQ plates. As processed by the authors: Filtering differed because ImmunoSEQ produced junction-only sequences that carried no quality scores. Data came from immunoSEQ multiplex PCR; TCRdb stores just in-frame clones and leaves some out. V, J and clone size were drawn from that table, and D and trimming were deduced from the DNA. The table lists 800,000 to 1,200,000 clones, approximately 80% of them singletons, with more than 0.5% in the top ten.

Sequencing was carried out using memory CD4+ T cells from PBMCs. Subset specified: CD45RA-negative fraction. The clonotype originates from a man aged 18 to 35 in good health. Some clones in this sample may be carry-over from other donors' samples. The chain employs TRBV14 and TRBJ2-7; tentatively, D is TRBD1 (6 bases). CDR3 sequence: CASSPRGTSYEQYF. CDR3 DNA sequence: TGTGCCAGCAGCCCAAGGGGGACCTCCTACGAGCAGTACTTC.